Sequencing of this T cell receptor beta chain was carried out in a study of tumor-infiltrating lymphocytes in localized non-small cell lung cancer. Method: immunoSEQ multiplex PCR; TCRdb's copy keeps in-frame clones and lacks some. The sample holds 14,000 or so clones, around 70% seen once. The CDR3 sequence is 13 residues long. The V end lost 3 bases, the J end lost 2 bases, and 8 bases lay between the germline ends. Germline CDR1 and CDR2: GTSNPN and SVGIG (reference sequence). The sample consisted of uninvolved lung tissue not adjacent to the tumor. The J gene is TRBJ1-3, the V gene TRBV30; the D is unclear. The TCR originated in a human donor with non-small cell lung cancer. CDR3 protein: CAWSVVAGNTIYF. DNA for the CDR3: TGTGCCTGGAGCGTAGTAGCTGGAAACACCATATATTTT.